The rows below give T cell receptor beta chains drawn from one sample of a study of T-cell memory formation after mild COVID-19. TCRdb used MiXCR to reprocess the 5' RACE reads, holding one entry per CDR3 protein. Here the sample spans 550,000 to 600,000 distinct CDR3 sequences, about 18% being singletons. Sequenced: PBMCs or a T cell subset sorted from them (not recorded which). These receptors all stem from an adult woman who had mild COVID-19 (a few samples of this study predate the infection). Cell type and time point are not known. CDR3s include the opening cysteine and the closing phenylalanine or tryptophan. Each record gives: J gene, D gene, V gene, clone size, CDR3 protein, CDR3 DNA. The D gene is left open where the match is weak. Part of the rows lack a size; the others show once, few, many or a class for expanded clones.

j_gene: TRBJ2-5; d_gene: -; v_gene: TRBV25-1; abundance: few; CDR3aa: CASPPGGETQYF; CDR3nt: TGTGCCAGCCCCCCGGGCGGAGAGACCCAGTACTTC
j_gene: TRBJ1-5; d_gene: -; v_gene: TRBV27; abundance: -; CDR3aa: CASSRGIGYQPQHF; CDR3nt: TGTGCCAGCAGTCGGGGAATAGGGTATCAGCCCCAGCATTTT
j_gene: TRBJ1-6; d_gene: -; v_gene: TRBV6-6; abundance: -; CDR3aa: CASTHEEDFNSPLHF; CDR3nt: TGTGCCAGCACCCACGAGGAGGATTTTAATTCACCCCTCCACTTT
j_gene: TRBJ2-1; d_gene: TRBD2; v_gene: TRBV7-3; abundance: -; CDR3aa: CASSFESGGRSYNEQFF; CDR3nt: TGTGCCAGCAGCTTTGAAAGCGGGGGGCGCTCCTACAATGAGCAGTTCTTC
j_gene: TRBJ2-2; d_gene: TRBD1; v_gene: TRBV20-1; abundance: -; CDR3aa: CSARDPGQGNTGELFF; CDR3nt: TGCAGTGCTAGAGATCCCGGACAGGGAAACACCGGGGAGCTGTTTTTT
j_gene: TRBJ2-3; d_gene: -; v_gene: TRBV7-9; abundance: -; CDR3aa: CASSPFGTEGDTQYF; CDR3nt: TGTGCCAGCAGCCCCTTCGGAACGGAAGGAGATACGCAGTATTTT
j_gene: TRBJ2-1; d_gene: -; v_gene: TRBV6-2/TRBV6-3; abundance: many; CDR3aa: CASSYPGNEQFF; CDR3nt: TGTGCCAGCAGTTACCCGGGGAATGAGCAGTTCTTC
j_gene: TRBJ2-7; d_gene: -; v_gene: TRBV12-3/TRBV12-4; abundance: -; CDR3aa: CASSLGSTNEQYF; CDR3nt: TGTGCCAGCAGTTTAGGAAGCACAAACGAGCAGTACTTC
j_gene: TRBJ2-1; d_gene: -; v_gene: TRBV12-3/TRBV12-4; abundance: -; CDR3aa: CASSFIAPLAGEQFF; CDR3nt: TGTGCCAGCAGTTTTATAGCGCCCCTCGCCGGTGAGCAGTTCTTC
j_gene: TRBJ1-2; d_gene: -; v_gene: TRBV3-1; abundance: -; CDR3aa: CASSQGNRAIYGYTF; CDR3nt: TGTGCCAGCAGCCAAGGGAACAGGGCAATCTATGGCTACACCTTC
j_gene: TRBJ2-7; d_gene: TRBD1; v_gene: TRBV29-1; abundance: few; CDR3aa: CSGIGTVTYEQYF; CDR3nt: TGCAGCGGTATTGGGACAGTAACCTACGAGCAGTACTTC
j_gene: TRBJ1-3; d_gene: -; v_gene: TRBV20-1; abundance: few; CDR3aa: CSARSSRGGNTIYF; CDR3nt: TGCAGTGCTAGGAGTTCCCGTGGTGGAAACACCATATATTTT
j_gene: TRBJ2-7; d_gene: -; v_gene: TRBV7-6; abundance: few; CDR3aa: CASSLGSRYEQYF; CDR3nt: TGTGCCAGCAGCTTAGGGTCCAGATACGAGCAGTACTTC
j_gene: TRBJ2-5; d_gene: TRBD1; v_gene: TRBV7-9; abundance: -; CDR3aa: CASSAGTGHETQYF; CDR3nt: TGTGCCAGCAGCGCCGGGACAGGGCACGAGACCCAGTACTTC
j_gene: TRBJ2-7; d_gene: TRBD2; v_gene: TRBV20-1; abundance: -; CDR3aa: CSAKDRATPGLAGGPIYEQYF; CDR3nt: TGCAGTGCGAAGGACAGGGCAACACCGGGACTAGCGGGGGGTCCAATATACGAGCAGTACTTC
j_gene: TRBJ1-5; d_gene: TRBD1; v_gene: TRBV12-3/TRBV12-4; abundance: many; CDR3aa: CASSPWTGDNQPQHF; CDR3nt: TGTGCCAGCAGTCCCTGGACAGGGGACAATCAGCCCCAGCATTTT
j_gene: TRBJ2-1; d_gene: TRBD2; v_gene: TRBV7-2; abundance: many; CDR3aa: CASSLGLAYNEQFF; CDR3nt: TGTGCCAGCAGCTTAGGACTAGCGTACAATGAGCAGTTCTTC
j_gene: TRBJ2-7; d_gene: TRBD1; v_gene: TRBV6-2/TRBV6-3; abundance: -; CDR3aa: CASSGDSLEQYF; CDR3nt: TGTGCCAGCAGCGGGGACAGTCTCGAGCAGTACTTC
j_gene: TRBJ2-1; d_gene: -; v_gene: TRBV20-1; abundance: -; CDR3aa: CSARGEFNEQFF; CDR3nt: TGCAGTGCTAGAGGCGAGTTCAATGAGCAGTTCTTC
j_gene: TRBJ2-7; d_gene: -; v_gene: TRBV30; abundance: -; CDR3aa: CAWTPVGGEQYF; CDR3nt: TGTGCCTGGACCCCGGTAGGGGGGGAGCAGTACTTC
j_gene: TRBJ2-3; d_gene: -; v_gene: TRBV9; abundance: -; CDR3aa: CASSVGREGYTQYF; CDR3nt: TGTGCCAGCAGCGTAGGGCGGGAAGGTTATACGCAGTATTTT
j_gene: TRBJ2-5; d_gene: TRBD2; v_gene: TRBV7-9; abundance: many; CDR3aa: CASSDSNGRETQYF; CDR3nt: TGTGCCAGCAGCGACTCTAACGGGAGGGAGACCCAGTACTTC
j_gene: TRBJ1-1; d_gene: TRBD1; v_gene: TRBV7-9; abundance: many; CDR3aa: CASSLGQGANTEAFF; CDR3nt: TGTGCCAGCAGTTTAGGGCAGGGGGCGAACACTGAAGCTTTCTTT
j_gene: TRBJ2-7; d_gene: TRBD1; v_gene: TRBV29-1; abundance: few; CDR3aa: CSAFGTGSYEQYF; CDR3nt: TGCAGCGCTTTCGGGACAGGGTCCTACGAGCAGTACTTC
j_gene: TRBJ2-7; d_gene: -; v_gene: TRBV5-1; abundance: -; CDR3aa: CASSLAGQGGMNEQYF; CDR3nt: TGCGCCAGCAGCTTGGCCGGGCAGGGAGGTATGAACGAGCAGTACTTC
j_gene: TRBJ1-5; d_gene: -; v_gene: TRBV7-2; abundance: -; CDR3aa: CASAAVGINQPQHF; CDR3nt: TGTGCCAGCGCCGCGGTAGGGATAAATCAGCCCCAGCATTTT
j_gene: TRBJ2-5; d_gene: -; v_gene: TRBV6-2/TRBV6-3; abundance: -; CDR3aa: CASSNHGGEETQYF; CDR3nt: TGTGCCAGCAGTAACCACGGCGGGGAAGAGACCCAGTACTTC
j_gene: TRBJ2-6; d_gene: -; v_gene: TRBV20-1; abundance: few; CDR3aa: CSALNTGANVLTF; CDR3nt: TGCAGTGCCCTTAATACTGGGGCCAACGTCCTGACTTTC
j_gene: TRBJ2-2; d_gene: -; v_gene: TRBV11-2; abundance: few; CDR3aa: CASSLELIFNTGELFF; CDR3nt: TGTGCCAGCAGCTTAGAGCTTATATTCAACACCGGGGAGCTGTTTTTT
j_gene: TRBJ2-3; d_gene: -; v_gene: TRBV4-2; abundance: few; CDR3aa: CASSRGSSSTDTQYF; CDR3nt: TGTGCCAGCAGCCGCGGATCCTCTAGCACAGATACGCAGTATTTT
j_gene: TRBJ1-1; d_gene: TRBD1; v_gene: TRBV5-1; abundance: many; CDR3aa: CASSLEGQGVTEAFF; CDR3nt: TGCGCCAGCAGCTTGGAGGGACAGGGGGTCACTGAAGCTTTCTTT
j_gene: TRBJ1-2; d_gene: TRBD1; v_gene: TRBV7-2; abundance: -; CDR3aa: CASSPGQGQGYTF; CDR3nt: TGTGCCAGCAGCCCGGGACAGGGACAAGGCTACACCTTC
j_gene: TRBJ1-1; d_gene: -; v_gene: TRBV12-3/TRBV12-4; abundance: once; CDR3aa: CASSYGESTEAFF; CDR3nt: TGTGCCAGCAGCTACGGGGAGAGCACTGAAGCTTTCTTT
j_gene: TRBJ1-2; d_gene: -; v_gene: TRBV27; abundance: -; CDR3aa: CASRGVQYLYGYTF; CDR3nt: TGTGCCAGCCGGGGGGTCCAATACCTCTATGGCTACACCTTC
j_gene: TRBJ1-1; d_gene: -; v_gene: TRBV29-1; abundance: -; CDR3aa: CSVGPMNTEALF; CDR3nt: TGCAGCGTTGGCCCCATGAACACTGAAGCTTTATTT
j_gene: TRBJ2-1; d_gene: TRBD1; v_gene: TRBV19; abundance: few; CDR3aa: CASSRGGRGRDEQFF; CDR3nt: TGTGCCAGTAGCCGAGGGGGCAGGGGTCGGGATGAGCAGTTCTTC
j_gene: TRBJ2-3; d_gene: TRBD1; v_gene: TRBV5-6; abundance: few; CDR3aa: CASSDEGAGGTDTQYF; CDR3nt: TGTGCCAGCAGCGATGAGGGGGCAGGGGGCACAGATACGCAGTATTTT
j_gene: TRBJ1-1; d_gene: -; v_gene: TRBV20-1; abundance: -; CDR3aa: CSAKRRGMRGTEAFF; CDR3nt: TGCAGTGCTAAGAGACGGGGCATGAGGGGGACTGAAGCTTTCTTT
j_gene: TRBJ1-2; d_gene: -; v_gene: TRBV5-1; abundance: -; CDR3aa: CASSWTDSNYGYTF; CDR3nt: TGCGCCAGCAGCTGGACCGACTCTAACTATGGCTACACCTTC